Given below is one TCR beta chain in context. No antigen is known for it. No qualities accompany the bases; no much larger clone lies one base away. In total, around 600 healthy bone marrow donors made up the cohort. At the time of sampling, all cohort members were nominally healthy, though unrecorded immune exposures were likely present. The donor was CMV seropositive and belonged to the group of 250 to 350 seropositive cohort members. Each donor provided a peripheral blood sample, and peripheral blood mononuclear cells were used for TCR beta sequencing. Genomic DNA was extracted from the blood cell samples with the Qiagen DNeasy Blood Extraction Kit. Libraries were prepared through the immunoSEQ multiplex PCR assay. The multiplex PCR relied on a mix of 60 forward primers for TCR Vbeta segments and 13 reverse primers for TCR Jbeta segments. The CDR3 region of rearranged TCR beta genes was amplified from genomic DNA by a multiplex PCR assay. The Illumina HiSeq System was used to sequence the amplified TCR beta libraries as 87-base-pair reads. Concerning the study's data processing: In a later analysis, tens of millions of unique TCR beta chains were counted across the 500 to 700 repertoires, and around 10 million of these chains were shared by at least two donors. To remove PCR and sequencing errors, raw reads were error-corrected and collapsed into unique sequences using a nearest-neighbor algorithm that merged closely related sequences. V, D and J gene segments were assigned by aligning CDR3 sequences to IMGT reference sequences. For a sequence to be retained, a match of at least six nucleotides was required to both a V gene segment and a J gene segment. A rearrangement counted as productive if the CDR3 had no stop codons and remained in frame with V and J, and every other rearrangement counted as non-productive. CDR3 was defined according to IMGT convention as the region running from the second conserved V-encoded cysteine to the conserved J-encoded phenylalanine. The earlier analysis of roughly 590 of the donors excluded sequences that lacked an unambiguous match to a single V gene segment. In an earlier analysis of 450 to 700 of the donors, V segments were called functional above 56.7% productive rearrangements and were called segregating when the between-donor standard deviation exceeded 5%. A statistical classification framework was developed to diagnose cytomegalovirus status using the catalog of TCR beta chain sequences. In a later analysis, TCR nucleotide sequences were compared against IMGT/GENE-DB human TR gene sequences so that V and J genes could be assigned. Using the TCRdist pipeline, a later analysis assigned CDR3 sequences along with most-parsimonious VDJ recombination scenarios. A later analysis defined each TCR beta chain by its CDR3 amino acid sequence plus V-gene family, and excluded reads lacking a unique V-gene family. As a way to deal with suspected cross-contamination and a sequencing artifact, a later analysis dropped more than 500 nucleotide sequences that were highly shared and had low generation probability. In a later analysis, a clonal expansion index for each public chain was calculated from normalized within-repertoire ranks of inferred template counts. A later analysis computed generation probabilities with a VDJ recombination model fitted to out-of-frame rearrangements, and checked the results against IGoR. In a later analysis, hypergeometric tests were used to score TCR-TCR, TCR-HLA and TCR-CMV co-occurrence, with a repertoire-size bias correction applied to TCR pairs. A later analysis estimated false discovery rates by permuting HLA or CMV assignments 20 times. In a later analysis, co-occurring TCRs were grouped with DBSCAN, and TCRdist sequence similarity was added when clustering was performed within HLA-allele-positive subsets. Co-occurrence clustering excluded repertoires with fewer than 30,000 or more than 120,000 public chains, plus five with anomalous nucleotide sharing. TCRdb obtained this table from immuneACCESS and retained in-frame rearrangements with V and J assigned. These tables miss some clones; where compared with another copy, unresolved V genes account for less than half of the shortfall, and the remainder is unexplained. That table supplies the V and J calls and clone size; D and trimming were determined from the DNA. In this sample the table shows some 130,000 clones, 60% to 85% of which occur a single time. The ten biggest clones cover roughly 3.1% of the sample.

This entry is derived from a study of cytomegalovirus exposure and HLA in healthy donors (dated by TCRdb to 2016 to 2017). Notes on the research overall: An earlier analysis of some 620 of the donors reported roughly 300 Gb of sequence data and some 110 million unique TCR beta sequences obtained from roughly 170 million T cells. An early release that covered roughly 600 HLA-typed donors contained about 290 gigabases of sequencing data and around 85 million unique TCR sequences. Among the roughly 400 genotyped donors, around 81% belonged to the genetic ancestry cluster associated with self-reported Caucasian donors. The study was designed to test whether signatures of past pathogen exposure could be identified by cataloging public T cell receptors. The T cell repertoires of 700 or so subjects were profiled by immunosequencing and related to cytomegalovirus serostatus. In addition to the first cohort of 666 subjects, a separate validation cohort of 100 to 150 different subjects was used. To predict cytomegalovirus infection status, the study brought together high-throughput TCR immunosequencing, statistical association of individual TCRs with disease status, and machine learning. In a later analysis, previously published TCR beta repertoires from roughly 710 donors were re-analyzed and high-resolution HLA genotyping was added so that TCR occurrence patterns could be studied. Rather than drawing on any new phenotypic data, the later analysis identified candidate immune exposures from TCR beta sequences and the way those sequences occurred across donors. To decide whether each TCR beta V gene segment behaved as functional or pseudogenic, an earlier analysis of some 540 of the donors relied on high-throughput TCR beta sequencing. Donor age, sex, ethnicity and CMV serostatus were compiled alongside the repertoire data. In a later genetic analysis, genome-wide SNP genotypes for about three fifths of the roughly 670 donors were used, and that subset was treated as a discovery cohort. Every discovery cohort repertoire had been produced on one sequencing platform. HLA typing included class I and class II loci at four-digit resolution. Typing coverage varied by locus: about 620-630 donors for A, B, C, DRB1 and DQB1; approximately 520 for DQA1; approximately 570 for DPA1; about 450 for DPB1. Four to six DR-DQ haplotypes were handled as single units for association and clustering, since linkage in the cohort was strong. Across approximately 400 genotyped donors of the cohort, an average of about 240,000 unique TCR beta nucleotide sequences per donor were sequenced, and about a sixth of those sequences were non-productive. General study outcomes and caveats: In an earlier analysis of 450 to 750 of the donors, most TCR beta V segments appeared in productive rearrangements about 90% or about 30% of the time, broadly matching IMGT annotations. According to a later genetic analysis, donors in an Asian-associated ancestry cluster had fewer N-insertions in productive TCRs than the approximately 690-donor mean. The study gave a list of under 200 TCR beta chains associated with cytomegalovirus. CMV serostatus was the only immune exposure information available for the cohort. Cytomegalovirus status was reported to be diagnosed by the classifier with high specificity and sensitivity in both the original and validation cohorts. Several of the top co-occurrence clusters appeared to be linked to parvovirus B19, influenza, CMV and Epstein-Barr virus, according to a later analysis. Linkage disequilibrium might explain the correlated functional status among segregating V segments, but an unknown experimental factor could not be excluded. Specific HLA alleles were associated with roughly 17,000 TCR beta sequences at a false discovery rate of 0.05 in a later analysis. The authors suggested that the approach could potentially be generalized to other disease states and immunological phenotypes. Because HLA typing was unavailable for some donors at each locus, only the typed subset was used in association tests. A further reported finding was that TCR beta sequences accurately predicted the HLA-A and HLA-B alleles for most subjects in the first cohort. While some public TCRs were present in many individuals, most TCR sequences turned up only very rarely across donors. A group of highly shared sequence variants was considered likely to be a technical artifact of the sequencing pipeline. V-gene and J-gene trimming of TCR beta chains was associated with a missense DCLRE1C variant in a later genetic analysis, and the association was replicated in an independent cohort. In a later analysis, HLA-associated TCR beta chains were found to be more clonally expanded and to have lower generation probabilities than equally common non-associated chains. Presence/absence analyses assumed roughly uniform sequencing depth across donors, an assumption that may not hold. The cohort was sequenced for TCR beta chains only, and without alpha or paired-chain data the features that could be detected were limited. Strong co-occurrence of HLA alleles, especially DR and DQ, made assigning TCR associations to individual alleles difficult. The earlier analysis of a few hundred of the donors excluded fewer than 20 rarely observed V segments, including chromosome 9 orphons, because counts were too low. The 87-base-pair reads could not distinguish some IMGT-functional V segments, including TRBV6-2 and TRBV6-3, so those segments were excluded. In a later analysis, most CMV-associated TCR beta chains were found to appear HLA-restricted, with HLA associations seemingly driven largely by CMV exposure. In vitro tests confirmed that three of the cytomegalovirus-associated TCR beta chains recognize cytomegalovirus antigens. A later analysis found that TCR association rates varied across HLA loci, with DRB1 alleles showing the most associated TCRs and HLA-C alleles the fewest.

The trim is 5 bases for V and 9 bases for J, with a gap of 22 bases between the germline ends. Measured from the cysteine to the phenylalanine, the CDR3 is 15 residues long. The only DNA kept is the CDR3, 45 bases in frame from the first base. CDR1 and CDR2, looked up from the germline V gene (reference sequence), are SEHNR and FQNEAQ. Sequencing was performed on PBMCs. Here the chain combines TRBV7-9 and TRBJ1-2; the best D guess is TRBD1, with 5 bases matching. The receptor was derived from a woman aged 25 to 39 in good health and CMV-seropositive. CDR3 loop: CASSPAGTPRESYTF. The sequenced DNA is TGTGCCAGCAGCCCCGCTGGGACTCCCCGAGAAAGCTACACCTTC.